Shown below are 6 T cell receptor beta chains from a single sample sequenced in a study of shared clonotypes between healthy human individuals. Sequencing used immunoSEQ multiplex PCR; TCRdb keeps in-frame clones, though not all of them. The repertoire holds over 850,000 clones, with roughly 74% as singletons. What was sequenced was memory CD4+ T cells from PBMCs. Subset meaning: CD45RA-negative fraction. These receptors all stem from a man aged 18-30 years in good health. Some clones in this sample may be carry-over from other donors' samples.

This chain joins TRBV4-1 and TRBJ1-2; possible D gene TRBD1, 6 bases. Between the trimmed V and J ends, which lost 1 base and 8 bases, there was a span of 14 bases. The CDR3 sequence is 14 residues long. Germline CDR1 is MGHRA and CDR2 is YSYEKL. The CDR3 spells CASSQGTEGWGYTF. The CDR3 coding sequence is TGCGCCAGCAGCCAAGGGACAGAAGGGTGGGGCTACACCTTC.

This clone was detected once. CDR3: CASSLSGTPNLSAFF. DNA for the CDR3: TGTGCCAGCAGCTTATCTGGTACCCCTAACCTATCCGCTTTCTTT. This chain connects TRBV7-2 to TRBJ1-1; D is unresolved. CDR1 and CDR2 from the germline V gene are SGHTA and FQGNSA. V lost 2 bases, J lost 11 bases, and 21 bases lay in between. The CDR3 has 15 residues.

The CDR3 region has the DNA TGTGCCAGCGGGGACAGTAATAGCAATCAGCCCCAGCATTTT. As protein: CASGDSNSNQPQHF. V gene TRBV6-1 combines with J gene TRBJ1-5; 7 nucleotides align to TRBD1. From germline, CDR1 is MNHNS and CDR2 SASEGT. V lost 8 bases and J lost 0; bases outside the gene matches: 4. This CDR3 region has 14 residues.

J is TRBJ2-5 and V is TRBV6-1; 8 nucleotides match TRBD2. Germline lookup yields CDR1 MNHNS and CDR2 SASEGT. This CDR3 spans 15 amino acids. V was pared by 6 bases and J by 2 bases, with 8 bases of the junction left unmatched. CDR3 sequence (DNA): TGTGCCAGCAGCCCCCACACTAGCGGACAAGAGACCCAGTACTTC. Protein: CASSPHTSGQETQYF.

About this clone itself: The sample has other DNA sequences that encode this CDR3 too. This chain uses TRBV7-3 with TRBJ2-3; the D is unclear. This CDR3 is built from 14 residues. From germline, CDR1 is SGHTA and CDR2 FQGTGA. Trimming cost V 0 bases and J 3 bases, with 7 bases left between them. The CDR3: CASSLTSGTDTQYF. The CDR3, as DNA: TGTGCCAGCAGCTTAACGTCGGGTACAGATACGCAGTATTTT.

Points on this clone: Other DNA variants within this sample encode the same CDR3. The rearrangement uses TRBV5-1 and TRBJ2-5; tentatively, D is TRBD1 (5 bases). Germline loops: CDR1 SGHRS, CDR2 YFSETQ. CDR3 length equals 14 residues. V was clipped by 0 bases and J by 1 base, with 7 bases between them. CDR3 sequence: CASSLVGPQETQYF. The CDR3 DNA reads TGCGCCAGCAGCTTGGTGGGGCCCCAAGAGACCCAGTACTTC.